This T cell receptor beta chain was observed in a study of post-analysis software for immune sequencing data. Study in general: There were relapsing-remitting, secondary progressive and progressive-relapsing multiple sclerosis among the disease courses included. Study-wide results and caveats: Higher frequency in patients than in controls was seen for roughly five TRBV segments, with TRBV5-6, TRBV5-1 and TRBV20-1 among them. Under F measure analysis, samples from one preparation batch co-clustered strongly.

The CDR3 has 16 residues. Germline loops: CDR1 SEHNR, CDR2 FQNEAQ (reference sequence). There are a few counts of this clonotype. The antigen is not known. The TCR beta cDNA libraries carried unique molecular identifiers. TCRdb re-called the PCR reads through MiXCR, storing one row per CDR3 protein. The data show hundreds of thousands of distinct CDR3 sequences, about 57% seen once. The rearrangement joins TRBV7-9 to TRBJ2-5, with D possibly TRBD2 on 6 matching bases. TRBJ2-7 explains the end of the DNA better; the J call may be wrong. The specimen was blood. The source of this sequence is a girl between 5 and 17 years old with multiple sclerosis. The CDR3 bases are TGTGCCAGCAGCTTAGGACTCGGGACTCGAGCCTACGAGCAGTACTTC. This translates into CASSLGLGTRAYEQYF.